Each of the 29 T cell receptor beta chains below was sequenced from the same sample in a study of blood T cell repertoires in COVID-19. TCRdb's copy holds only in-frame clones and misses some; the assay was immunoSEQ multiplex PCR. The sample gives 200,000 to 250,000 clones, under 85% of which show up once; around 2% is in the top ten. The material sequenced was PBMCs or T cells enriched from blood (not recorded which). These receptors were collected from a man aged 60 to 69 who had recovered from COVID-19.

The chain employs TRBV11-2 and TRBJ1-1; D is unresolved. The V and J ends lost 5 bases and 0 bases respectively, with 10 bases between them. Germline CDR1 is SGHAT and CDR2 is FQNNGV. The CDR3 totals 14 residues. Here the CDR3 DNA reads TGTGCCAGCAGCCTCTTGGCTCTGAACACTGAAGCTTTCTTT. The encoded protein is CASSLLALNTEAFF.

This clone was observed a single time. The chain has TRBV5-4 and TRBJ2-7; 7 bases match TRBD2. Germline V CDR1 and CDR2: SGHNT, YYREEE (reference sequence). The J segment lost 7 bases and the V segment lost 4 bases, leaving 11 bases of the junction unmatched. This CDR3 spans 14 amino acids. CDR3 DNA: TGTGCCAGCAGCACGGGGACTAACCCTCGAGAGCAGTACTTC. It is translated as CASSTGTNPREQYF.

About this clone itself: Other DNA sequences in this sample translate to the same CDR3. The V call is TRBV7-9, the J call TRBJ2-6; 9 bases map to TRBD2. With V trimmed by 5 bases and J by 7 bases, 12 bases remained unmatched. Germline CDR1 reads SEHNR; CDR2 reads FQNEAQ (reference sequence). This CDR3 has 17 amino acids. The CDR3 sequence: CASSPGRAGGRANVLTF. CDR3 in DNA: TGTGCCAGCAGCCCGGGCCGGGCGGGGGGGAGAGCCAACGTCCTGACTTTC.

The CDR3: CASRRGWEKLFF. The CDR3 region has the DNA TGTGCCAGCAGGCGGGGTTGGGAAAAACTGTTTTTT. V usage is TRBV12-3 or TRBV12-4 and J usage is TRBJ1-4, with D unclear. CDR3 size: 12 residues. With 6 bases removed from V and 8 bases from J, the gap between germline ends came to 10 bases.

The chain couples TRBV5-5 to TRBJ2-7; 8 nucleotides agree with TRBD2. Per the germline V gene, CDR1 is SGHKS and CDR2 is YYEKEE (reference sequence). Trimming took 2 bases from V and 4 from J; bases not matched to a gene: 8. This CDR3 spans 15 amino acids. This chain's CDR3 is CASSFLAGGGYEQYF. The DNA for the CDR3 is TGTGCCAGCAGCTTCCTGGCGGGGGGCGGGTACGAGCAGTACTTC.

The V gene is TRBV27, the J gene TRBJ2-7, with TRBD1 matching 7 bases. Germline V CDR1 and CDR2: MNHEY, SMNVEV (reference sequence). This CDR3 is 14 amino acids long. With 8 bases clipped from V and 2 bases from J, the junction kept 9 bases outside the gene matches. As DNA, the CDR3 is TGTGCCAGCTTTAAGACAGGGCGGACCTACGAGCAGTACTTC. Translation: CASFKTGRTYEQYF.

Written as DNA, the CDR3 is TGCAGCGTGTCCCTCGGTGGGCTTAGCAATCAGCCCCAGCATTTT. Residues: CSVSLGGLSNQPQHF. The chain uses TRBV29-1 and TRBJ1-5, with no clear D. From germline, CDR1 is SQVTM and CDR2 ANQGSEA. The CDR3 extends over 15 amino acids. The V gene lost 6 bases and the J gene lost 0 bases, with 15 bases spanning the gap.

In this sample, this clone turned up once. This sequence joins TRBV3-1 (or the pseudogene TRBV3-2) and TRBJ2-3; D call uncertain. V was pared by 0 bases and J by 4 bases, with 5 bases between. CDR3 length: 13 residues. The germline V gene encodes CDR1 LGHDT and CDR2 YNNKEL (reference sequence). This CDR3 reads CASSQEGPDTQYF. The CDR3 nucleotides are TGTGCCAGCAGCCAAGAGGGCCCAGATACGCAGTATTTT.

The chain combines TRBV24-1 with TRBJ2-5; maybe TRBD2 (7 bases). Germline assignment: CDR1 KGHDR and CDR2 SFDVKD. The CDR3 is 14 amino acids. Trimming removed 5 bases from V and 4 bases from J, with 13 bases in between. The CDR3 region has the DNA TGTGCCACCAGTGTCACGGGGGGCACAGAGACCCAGTACTTC. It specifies CATSVTGGTETQYF.

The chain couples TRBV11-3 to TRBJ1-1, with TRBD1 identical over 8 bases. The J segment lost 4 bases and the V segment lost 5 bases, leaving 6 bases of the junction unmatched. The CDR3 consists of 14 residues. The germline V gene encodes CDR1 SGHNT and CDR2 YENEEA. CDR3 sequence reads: CASSLQTGGTEAFF. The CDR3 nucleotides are TGTGCCAGCAGCCTTCAAACAGGGGGCACTGAAGCTTTCTTT. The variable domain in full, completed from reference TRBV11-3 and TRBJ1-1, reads EAGVVQSPRYKIIEKKQPVAFWCNPISGHNTLYWYLQNLGQGPELLIRYENEEAVDDSQLPKDRFSAERLKGVDSTLKIQPAELGDSAVYLCASSLQTGGTEAFFGQGTRLTVV.

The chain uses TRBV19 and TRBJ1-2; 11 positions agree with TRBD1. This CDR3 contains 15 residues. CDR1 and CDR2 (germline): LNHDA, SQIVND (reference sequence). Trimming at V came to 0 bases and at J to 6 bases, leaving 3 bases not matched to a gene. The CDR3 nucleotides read TGTGCCAGTAGTATAGATAGGACAGGGGGCGATGGCTACACCTTC. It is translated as CASSIDRTGGDGYTF.

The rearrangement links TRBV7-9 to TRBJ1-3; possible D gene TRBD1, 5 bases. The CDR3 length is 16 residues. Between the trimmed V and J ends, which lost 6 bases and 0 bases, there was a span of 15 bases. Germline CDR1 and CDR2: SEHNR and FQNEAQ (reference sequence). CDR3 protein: CASSPTPGPSGNTIYF. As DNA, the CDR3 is TGTGCCAGCAGTCCAACTCCAGGGCCCTCTGGAAACACCATATATTTT.

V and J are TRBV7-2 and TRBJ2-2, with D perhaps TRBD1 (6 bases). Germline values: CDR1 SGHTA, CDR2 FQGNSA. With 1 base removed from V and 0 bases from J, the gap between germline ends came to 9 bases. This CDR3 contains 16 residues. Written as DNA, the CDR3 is TGTGCCAGCAGCTTAGTCGGACAGACGAACACCGGGGAGCTGTTTTTT. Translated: CASSLVGQTNTGELFF.

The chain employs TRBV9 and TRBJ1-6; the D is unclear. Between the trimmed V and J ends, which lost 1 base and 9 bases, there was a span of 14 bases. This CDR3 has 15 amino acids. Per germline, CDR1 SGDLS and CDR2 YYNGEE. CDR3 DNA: TGTGCCAGCAGCGTACTCCCGGGTGGCGGTTCACCCCTCCACTTT. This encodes CASSVLPGGGSPLHF. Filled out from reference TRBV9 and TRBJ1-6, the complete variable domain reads DSGVTQTPKHLITATGQRVTLRCSPRSGDLSVYWYQQSLDQGLQFLIQYYNGEERAKGNILERFSAQQFPDLHSELNLSSLELGDSALYFCASSVLPGGGSPLHFGNGTRLTVT.

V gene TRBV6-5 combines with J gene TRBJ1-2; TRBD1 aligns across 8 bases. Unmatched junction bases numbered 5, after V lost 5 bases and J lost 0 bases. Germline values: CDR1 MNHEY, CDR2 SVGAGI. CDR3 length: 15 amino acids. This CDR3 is CASSRQGLANYGYTF. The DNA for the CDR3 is TGTGCCAGCAGTCGACAGGGGCTAGCTAACTATGGCTACACCTTC.

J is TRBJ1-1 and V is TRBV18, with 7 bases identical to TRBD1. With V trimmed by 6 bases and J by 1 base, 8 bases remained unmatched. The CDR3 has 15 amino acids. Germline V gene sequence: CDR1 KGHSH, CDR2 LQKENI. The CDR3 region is CASSPSTGQNTEAFF. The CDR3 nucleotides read TGTGCCAGCTCTCCTTCGACAGGGCAGAACACTGAAGCTTTCTTT.

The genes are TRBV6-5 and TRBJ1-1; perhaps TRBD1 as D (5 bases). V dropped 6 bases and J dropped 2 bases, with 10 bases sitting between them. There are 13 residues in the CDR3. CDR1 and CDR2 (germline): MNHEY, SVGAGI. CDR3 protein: CASSSGINTEAFF. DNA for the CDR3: TGTGCCAGCAGCTCAGGGATCAACACTGAAGCTTTCTTT.

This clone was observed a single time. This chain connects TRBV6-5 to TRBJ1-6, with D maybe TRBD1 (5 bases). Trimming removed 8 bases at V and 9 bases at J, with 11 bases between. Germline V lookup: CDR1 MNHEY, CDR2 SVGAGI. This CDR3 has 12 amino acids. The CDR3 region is CASGGVGSPLHF. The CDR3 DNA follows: TGTGCCAGCGGAGGGGTTGGTTCACCCCTCCACTTT.

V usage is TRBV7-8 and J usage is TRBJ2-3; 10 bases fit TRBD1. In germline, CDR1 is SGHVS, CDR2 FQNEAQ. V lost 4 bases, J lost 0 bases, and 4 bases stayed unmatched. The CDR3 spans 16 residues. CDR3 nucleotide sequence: TGTGCCAGCAGCTCCCGGACAGGGGGGAGCACAGATACGCAGTATTTT. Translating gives CASSSRTGGSTDTQYF.

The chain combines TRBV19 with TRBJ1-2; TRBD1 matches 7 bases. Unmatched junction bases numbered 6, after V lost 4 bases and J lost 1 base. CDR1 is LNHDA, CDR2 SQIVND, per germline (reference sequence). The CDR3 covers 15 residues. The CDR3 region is CASSTTGQINYGYTF. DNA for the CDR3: TGTGCCAGTAGTACAACGGGACAGATTAACTATGGCTACACCTTC.

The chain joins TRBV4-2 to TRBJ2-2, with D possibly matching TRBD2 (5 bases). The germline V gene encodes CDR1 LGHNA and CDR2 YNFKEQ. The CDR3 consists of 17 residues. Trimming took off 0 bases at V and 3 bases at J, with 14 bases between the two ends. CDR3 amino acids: CASSQDSLETYTGELFF. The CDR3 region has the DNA TGTGCCAGCAGCCAAGATTCACTAGAAACCTACACCGGGGAGCTGTTTTTT.

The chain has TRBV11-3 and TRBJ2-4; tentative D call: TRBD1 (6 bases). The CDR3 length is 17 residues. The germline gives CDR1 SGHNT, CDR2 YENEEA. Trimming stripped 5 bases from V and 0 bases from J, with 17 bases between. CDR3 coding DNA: TGTGCCAGCAGCCCAGACTGGACAGCATTAGCCAAAAACATTCAGTACTTC. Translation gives CASSPDWTALAKNIQYF.

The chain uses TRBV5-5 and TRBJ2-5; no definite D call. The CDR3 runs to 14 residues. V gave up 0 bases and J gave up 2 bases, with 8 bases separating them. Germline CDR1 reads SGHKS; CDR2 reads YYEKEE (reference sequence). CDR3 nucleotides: TGTGCCAGCAGCTTGGATGCGGTGCAAGAGACCCAGTACTTC. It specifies CASSLDAVQETQYF.

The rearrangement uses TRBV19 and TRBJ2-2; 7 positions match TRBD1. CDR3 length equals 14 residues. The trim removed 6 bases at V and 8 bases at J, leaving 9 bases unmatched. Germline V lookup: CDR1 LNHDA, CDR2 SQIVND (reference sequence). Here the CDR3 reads CASRETGSTGELFF. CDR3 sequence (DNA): TGTGCCAGTAGGGAGACAGGGAGCACTGGGGAGCTGTTTTTT.

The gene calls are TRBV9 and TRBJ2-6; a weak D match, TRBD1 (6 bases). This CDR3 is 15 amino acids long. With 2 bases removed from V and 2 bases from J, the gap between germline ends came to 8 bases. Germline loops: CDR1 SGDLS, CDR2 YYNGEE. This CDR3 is CASSVNRAGANVLTF. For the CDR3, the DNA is TGTGCCAGCAGCGTGAACAGGGCTGGGGCCAACGTCCTGACTTTC.

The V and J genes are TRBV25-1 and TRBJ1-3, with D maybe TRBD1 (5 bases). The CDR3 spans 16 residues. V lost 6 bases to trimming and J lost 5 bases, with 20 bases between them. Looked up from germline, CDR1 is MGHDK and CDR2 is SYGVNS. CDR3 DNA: TGTGCCAGCAGAGATTCGCAGGGATTTGGGCGAAACACCATATATTTT. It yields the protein CASRDSQGFGRNTIYF. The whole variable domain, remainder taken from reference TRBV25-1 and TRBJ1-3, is EADIYQTPRYLVIGTGKKITLECSQTMGHDKMYWYQQDPGMELHLIHYSYGVNSTEKGDLSSESTVSRIRTEHFPLTLESARPSHTSQYLCASRDSQGFGRNTIYFGEGSWLTVV.

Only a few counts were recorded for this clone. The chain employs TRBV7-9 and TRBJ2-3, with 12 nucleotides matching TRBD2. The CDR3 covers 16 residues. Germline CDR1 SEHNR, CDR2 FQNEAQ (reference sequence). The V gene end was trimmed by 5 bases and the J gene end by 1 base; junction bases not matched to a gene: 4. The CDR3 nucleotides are TGTGCCAGCAGCCTTCGACTAGCGGGGGGCACAGATACGCAGTATTTT. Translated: CASSLRLAGGTDTQYF.

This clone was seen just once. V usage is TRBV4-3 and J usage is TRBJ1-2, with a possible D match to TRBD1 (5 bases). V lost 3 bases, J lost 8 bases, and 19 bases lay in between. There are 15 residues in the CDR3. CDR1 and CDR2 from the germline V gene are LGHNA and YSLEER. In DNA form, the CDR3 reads TGCGCCAGCAGCCATTCGTGGGGGGTCTCTCGGGGCTACACCTTC. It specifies CASSHSWGVSRGYTF.

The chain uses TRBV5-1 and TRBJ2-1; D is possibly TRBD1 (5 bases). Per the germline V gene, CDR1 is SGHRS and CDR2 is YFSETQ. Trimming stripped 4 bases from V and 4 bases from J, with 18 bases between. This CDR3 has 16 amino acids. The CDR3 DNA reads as TGCGCCAGCAGCCCAAACCCAGGGCTTGAATACAATGAGCAGTTCTTC. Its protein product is CASSPNPGLEYNEQFF.